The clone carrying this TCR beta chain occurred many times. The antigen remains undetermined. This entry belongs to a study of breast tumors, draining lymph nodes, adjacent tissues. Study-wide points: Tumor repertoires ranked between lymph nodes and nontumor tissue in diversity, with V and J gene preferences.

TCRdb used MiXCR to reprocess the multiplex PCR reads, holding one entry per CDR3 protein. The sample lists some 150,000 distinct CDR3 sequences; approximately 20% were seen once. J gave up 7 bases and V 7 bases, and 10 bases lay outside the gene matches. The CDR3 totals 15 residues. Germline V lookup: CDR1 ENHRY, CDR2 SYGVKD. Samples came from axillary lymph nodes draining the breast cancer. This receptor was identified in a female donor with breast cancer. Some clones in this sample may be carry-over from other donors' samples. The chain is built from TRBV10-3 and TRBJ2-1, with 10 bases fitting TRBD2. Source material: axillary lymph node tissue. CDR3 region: CAITSGSGRENEQFF. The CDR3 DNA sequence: TGTGCCATCACCTCCGGGAGCGGGAGGGAGAATGAGCAGTTCTTC.